Listed below are T cell receptor beta chains from one sample, sequenced in a study of blood T cell repertoires in COVID-19. Profiled with immunoSEQ multiplex PCR; TCRdb holds only in-frame clones, not every one. The sample holds some 120,000 clones, around 79% seen once. Sequenced sample: peripheral blood. The receptor source for this set is a man of 80 years or more with acute or convalescent COVID-19. Both conserved end residues are part of each CDR3. The order of the fields is CDR3 DNA, CDR3 protein, clone size, J gene, CDR3 length, D gene, V gene. The D gene is left open where the match is weak. Clone size, where shown, is once, few, many, or a class for clones that have expanded.

cdr3_nt: TGTGCCAGCAGTGAAAGGGGCCGATATCTGGAAGCTTTCTTT
cdr3_aa: CASSERGRYLEAFF
clone_size: -
j_call: TRBJ1-1
cdr3_length: 14
d_call: -
v_call: TRBV6-1

cdr3_nt: TGTGCCAGCAGTGCACTGAACACCGGGGAGCTGTTTTTT
cdr3_aa: CASSALNTGELFF
clone_size: -
j_call: TRBJ2-2
cdr3_length: 13
d_call: -
v_call: TRBV2

cdr3_nt: TGTGCCAGCAGCTTAGTTGGGGGGGGGTACCATGAAAAACTGTTTTTT
cdr3_aa: CASSLVGGGYHEKLFF
clone_size: -
j_call: TRBJ1-4
cdr3_length: 16
d_call: -
v_call: TRBV7-2

cdr3_nt: TGTGCCAGCAGCTTCAGCAGGGCCTACGAGCAGTACTTC
cdr3_aa: CASSFSRAYEQYF
clone_size: -
j_call: TRBJ2-7
cdr3_length: 13
d_call: -
v_call: TRBV7-9

cdr3_nt: TGCGCCAGCAGCCGGGACAGGAGCTCCTACGAGCAGTACTTC
cdr3_aa: CASSRDRSSYEQYF
clone_size: -
j_call: TRBJ2-7
cdr3_length: 14
d_call: TRBD1
v_call: TRBV5-1

cdr3_nt: TGTGCCACCTTAAGACTATATTACAATGAGCAGTTCTTC
cdr3_aa: CATLRLYYNEQFF
clone_size: -
j_call: TRBJ2-1
cdr3_length: 13
d_call: -
v_call: TRBV15

cdr3_nt: TGCAGCGCCGGCTGGGGCGGATTCACAGATACGCAGTATTTT
cdr3_aa: CSAGWGGFTDTQYF
clone_size: -
j_call: TRBJ2-3
cdr3_length: 14
d_call: -
v_call: TRBV29-1

cdr3_nt: TGTGCCAGCAGCCCCTCCCGGACAGGGTATGGCTACACCTTC
cdr3_aa: CASSPSRTGYGYTF
clone_size: -
j_call: TRBJ1-2
cdr3_length: 14
d_call: TRBD1
v_call: TRBV3-1/TRBV3-2

cdr3_nt: TGTGCCAGCTCCCAAGGGCCTTACGAGCAGTACTTC
cdr3_aa: CASSQGPYEQYF
clone_size: -
j_call: TRBJ2-7
cdr3_length: 12
d_call: -
v_call: TRBV3-1/TRBV3-2

cdr3_nt: TGTGCCAGCAGTAGCTCCGACAGGGTCGGAGGCTACACCTTC
cdr3_aa: CASSSSDRVGGYTF
clone_size: -
j_call: TRBJ1-2
cdr3_length: 14
d_call: TRBD1
v_call: TRBV6-2/TRBV6-3

cdr3_nt: TGTGCCAGCAGTTTGACAGGGTTCGGTCAGCCCCAGCATTTT
cdr3_aa: CASSLTGFGQPQHF
clone_size: -
j_call: TRBJ1-5
cdr3_length: 14
d_call: TRBD1
v_call: TRBV6-5

cdr3_nt: TGTGCCAGCAGCTTTGGGGCAACAGGGGCCAACGAGCAGTACTTC
cdr3_aa: CASSFGATGANEQYF
clone_size: -
j_call: TRBJ2-7
cdr3_length: 15
d_call: TRBD1
v_call: TRBV7-9

cdr3_nt: TGTGCCAGTGGGGACAGGGGATCGAACACCGGGGAGCTGTTTTTT
cdr3_aa: CASGDRGSNTGELFF
clone_size: -
j_call: TRBJ2-2
cdr3_length: 15
d_call: TRBD1
v_call: TRBV19

cdr3_nt: TGTGCCATCAGGCGGGTTGAACAGGGGGCTTATGAGCAGTTCTTC
cdr3_aa: CAIRRVEQGAYEQFF
clone_size: -
j_call: TRBJ2-1
cdr3_length: 15
d_call: TRBD1
v_call: TRBV10-3

cdr3_nt: TGTGCCAGCAGTTCAGGGATACCCAAAAACATTCAGTACTTC
cdr3_aa: CASSSGIPKNIQYF
clone_size: -
j_call: TRBJ2-4
cdr3_length: 14
d_call: -
v_call: TRBV5-8

cdr3_nt: TGTGCCAGCAGCGTAGGAGGACTAGCGGGGACCTACGAGCAGTACTTC
cdr3_aa: CASSVGGLAGTYEQYF
clone_size: -
j_call: TRBJ2-7
cdr3_length: 16
d_call: TRBD2
v_call: TRBV9

cdr3_nt: TGTGCCAGCAGGGGCAACCAAGAGACCCAGTACTTC
cdr3_aa: CASRGNQETQYF
clone_size: -
j_call: TRBJ2-5
cdr3_length: 12
d_call: -
v_call: TRBV11-1

cdr3_nt: TGTGCCAGCAGTTGGGGGACAGGGAAGAATCAGCCCCAGCATTTT
cdr3_aa: CASSWGTGKNQPQHF
clone_size: few
j_call: TRBJ1-5
cdr3_length: 15
d_call: TRBD1
v_call: TRBV6-2/TRBV6-3

cdr3_nt: TGCAGCGTTGGGACAGGGACAGGGACGAATCAGCCCCAGCATTTT
cdr3_aa: CSVGTGTGTNQPQHF
clone_size: -
j_call: TRBJ1-5
cdr3_length: 15
d_call: TRBD1
v_call: TRBV29-1

cdr3_nt: TGCGCCAGCAGCTTGGGGACCGGGGTCGGCTACGAGCAGTACTTC
cdr3_aa: CASSLGTGVGYEQYF
clone_size: -
j_call: TRBJ2-7
cdr3_length: 15
d_call: -
v_call: TRBV5-1

cdr3_nt: TGTGCCAGCAGTAATAATGAGCGCACAGATACGCAGTATTTT
cdr3_aa: CASSNNERTDTQYF
clone_size: -
j_call: TRBJ2-3
cdr3_length: 14
d_call: -
v_call: TRBV25-1

cdr3_nt: TGTGCCAGCAGCTTAGGCAGGGAGGGCATTCAGTACTTC
cdr3_aa: CASSLGREGIQYF
clone_size: -
j_call: TRBJ2-4
cdr3_length: 13
d_call: TRBD2
v_call: TRBV11-3

cdr3_nt: TGTGCCAGCAGCCAACCCTCGGGCACTAGCACTCCCTCCTATTTT
cdr3_aa: CASSQPSGTSTPSYF
clone_size: few
j_call: TRBJ2-3
cdr3_length: 15
d_call: -
v_call: TRBV28

cdr3_nt: TGTGCCATCAGTGATGGGGGACAGCGCAGGGGGAACACTGAAGCTTTCTTT
cdr3_aa: CAISDGGQRRGNTEAFF
clone_size: few
j_call: TRBJ1-1
cdr3_length: 17
d_call: TRBD1
v_call: TRBV10-3

cdr3_nt: TGCAGCGTTGAGGGCAGGAACACCGGGGAGCTGTTTTTT
cdr3_aa: CSVEGRNTGELFF
clone_size: -
j_call: TRBJ2-2
cdr3_length: 13
d_call: -
v_call: TRBV29-1

cdr3_nt: TGTGCCAGCAGTTACCCCGAACGGGGGTCACCCCTCCACTTT
cdr3_aa: CASSYPERGSPLHF
clone_size: many
j_call: TRBJ1-6
cdr3_length: 14
d_call: -
v_call: TRBV6-6

cdr3_nt: TGCGCCAGCAGCTTGAGAGCTCAGGCACAGAGCTCCTATAATTCACCCCTCCACTTT
cdr3_aa: CASSLRAQAQSSYNSPLHF
clone_size: -
j_call: TRBJ1-6
cdr3_length: 19
d_call: -
v_call: TRBV5-1

cdr3_nt: TGTGCCAGCAGCGTAGGTCCAGGGATTGGCGAGCAGTACTTC
cdr3_aa: CASSVGPGIGEQYF
clone_size: -
j_call: TRBJ2-7
cdr3_length: 14
d_call: -
v_call: TRBV9

cdr3_nt: TGCAGCGCCCTTTCCGGGTCTGGTACGTTCTTC
cdr3_aa: CSALSGSGTFF
clone_size: -
j_call: TRBJ2-1
cdr3_length: 11
d_call: -
v_call: TRBV29-1

cdr3_nt: TGCGCCAGCAGCTTGGCCTTGGACAGTGGAAACACCATATATTTT
cdr3_aa: CASSLALDSGNTIYF
clone_size: -
j_call: TRBJ1-3
cdr3_length: 15
d_call: -
v_call: TRBV5-1